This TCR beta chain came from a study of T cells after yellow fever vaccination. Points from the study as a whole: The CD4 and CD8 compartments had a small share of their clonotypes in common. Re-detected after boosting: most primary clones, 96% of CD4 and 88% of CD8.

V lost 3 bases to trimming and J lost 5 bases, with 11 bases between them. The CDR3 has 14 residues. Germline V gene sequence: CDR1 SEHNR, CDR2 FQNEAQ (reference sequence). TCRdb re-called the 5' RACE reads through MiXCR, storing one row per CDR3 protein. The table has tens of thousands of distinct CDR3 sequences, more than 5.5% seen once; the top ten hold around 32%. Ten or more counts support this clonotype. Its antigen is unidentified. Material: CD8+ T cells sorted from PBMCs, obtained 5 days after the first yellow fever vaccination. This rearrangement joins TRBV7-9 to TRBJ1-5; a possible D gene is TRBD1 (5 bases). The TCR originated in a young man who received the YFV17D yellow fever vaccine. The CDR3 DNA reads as TGTGCCAGCAGCTTGGGGCAGGGACATCAGCCCCAGCATTTT. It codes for CASSLGQGHQPQHF. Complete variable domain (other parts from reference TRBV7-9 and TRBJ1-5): DTGVSQNPRHKITKRGQNVTFRCDPISEHNRLYWYRQTLGQGPEFLTYFQNEAQLEKSRLLSDRFSAERPKGSFSTLEIQRTEQGDSAMYLCASSLGQGHQPQHFGDGTRLSIL.